Reported below is one TCR beta chain. Its specificity is unknown. Repertoires were generated with immunoSEQ multiplex PCR, while TCRdb's copy carries only in-frame clones and drops some. Counted here are 95,000 to 150,000 clones, roughly nine tenths occurring once; the ten biggest clones make up 2%. This CDR3 contains 15 residues. Germline loops: CDR1 MGHRA, CDR2 YSYEKL. V was shortened by 1 base and J by 11 bases, with 20 bases between the two germline ends. The validation cohort, a group of some 120 subjects, included the donors and was separate from the roughly 620-subject first cohort. The data originate from a study of cytomegalovirus exposure and HLA in healthy donors. Across the whole study: The roughly 130 validation repertoires used the same platform as the approximately 700 first-cohort repertoires (as reported by a later analysis).

Overall study findings and caveats: Among TCR beta chains, those listed as cytomegalovirus-associated numbered some 170. Most TCR sequences showed up rarely, but some public TCRs showed up in many donors.

The receptor's source is a woman aged 18-30 years in good health and CMV-seronegative. Sequenced: PBMCs. The chain combines TRBV4-1 with TRBJ1-1; D is possibly TRBD1 (5 bases). CDR3 sequence (DNA): TGCGCCAGCAGCCAAGGGGGCCGGGGGGGATTGTATGCTTTCTTT. Protein: CASSQGGRGGLYAFF.